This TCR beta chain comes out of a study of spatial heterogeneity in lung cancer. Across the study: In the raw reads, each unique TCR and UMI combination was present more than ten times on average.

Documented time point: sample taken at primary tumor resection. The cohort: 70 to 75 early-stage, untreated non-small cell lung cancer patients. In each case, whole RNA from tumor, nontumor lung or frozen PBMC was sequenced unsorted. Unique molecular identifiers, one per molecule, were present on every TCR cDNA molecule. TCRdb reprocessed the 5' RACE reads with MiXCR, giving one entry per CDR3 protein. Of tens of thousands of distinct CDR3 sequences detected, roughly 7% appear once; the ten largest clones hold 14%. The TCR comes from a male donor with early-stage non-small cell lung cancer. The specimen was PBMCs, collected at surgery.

DNA of the CDR3: TGTGCCAGCAGCGCCGGGATAGGCGAGCAGTACTTC. This sequence encodes CASSAGIGEQYF. The chain has TRBV6-2 or TRBV6-3 and TRBJ2-7, with TRBD2 as a possible D gene (5 bases). The germline V gene has CDR1 MNHEY and CDR2 SVGEGT. V lost 6 bases, J lost 6 bases, and 12 bases lay in between. CDR3 length: 12 amino acids.